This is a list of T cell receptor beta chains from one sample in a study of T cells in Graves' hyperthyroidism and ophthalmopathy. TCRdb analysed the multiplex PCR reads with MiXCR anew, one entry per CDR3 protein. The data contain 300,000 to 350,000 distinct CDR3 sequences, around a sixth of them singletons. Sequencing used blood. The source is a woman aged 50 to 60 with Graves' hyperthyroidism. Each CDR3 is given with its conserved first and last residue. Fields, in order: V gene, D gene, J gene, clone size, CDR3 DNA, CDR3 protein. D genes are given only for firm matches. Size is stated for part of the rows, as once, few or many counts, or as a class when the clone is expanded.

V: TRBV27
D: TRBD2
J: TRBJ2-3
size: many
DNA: TGTGCCAGCGCGGGGGGTAAGGTAGATACGCAGTATTTT
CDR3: CASAGGKVDTQYF

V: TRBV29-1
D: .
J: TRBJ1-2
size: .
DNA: TGCAGCGTTGACGAGGCGGGGGATGGCTACACCTTC
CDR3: CSVDEAGDGYTF

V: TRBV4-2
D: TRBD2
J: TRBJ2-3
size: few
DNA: TGTGCCAGCAGCCAAGATATGGGACGGGGGGGCGTTACAGATACGCAGTATTTT
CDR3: CASSQDMGRGGVTDTQYF

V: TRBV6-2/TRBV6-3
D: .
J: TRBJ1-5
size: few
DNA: TGTGCCAGCAGTCCCGAATGGGGGATGCAGCCCCAGCATTTT
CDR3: CASSPEWGMQPQHF

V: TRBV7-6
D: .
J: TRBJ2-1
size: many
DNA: TGTGCCAGCAGCTTAGACTTAGGAGGTGAGCAGTTCTTC
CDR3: CASSLDLGGEQFF

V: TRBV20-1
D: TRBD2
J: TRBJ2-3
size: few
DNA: TGCAATGCTAGAGAGGGGCGGGGGGCAGATACGCAGTATTTT
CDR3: CNAREGRGADTQYF

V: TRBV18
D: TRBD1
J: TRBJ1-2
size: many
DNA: TGTGCCAGCTCACAGATGCAGGGGGCGCACTATGGCTACACCTTC
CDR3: CASSQMQGAHYGYTF

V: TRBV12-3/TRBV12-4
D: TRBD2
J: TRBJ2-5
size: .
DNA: TGTGCCAGCAGTCATAGTAGCGGGCAAGAGACCCAGTACTTC
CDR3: CASSHSSGQETQYF

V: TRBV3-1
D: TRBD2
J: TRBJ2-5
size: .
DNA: TGTGCCAGCAGCCAAGAGTTGTCACTAGCGGGGCAAGGGACCCAGTACTTC
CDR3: CASSQELSLAGQGTQYF

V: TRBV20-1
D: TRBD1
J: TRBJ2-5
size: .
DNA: TGCAGTGCTACGACAGGGGGCCATAACCAAGAGACCCAGTACTTC
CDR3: CSATTGGHNQETQYF

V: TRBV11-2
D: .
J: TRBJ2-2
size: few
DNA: TGTGCCACCGAGGGGATTCGGGCCGGGGAGCTGTTTTTT
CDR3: CATEGIRAGELFF

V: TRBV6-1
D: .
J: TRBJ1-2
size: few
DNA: TGTGCCAGCACCTCCGGGGACGTCCGGCGGGGCTACACCTTC
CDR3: CASTSGDVRRGYTF

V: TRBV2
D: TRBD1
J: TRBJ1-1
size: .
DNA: TGTGCCAGCAGTTACGGACAGGCCCCTGAAGCTTTCTTT
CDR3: CASSYGQAPEAFF

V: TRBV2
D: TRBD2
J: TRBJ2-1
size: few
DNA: TGTGCCAGCCACCGCGGGGGGACTAGCGGGGCCAATGAGCAGTTCTTC
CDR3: CASHRGGTSGANEQFF

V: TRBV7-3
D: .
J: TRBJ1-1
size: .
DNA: TGTGCCAGCAGCTTAATGGGGGTAAACACTGAAGCTTTCTTT
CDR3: CASSLMGVNTEAFF

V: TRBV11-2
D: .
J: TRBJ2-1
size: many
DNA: TGTGCCAGCAGCTTAGATGCAGGGGCGGTGCAGTTCTTC
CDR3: CASSLDAGAVQFF

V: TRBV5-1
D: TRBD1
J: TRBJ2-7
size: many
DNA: TGCGCCAGCAGCTATGGGACAGGGGGCTACGAGCAGTACTTC
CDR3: CASSYGTGGYEQYF

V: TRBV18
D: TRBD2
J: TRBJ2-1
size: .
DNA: TGTGCCAGCTCACCGGTTCGTCTAGCGGTGAGCTCCTACAATGAGCAGTTCTTC
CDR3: CASSPVRLAVSSYNEQFF

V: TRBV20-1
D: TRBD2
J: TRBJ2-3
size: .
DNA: TGCAGTGCTAGGCCTAGCGGGAGCACAGATACGCAGTATTTT
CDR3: CSARPSGSTDTQYF

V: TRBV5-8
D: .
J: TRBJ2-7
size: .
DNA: TGTGCCAGCAGCCCTACGACTTTCAGGGTCTACGAGCAGTACTTC
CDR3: CASSPTTFRVYEQYF

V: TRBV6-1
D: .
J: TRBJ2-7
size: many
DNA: TGTGCCAGCACCCCCTCGTTCGGGGGACGCAATACCTACGAGCAGTACTTC
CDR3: CASTPSFGGRNTYEQYF

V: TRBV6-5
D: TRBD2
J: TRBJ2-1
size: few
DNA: TGTGCCAGCAGGTACCCGGGACTAGCGGTAAATGAGCAGTTCTTC
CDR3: CASRYPGLAVNEQFF

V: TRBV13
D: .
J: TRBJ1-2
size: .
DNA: TGTGCCAGCAGCTTAGGACTCGTGGGGGAATTCCCCTATGGCTACACCTTC
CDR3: CASSLGLVGEFPYGYTF

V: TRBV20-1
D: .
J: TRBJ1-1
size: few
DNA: TGCAGTGCTAGAGTTCACGAGATGAACACTGAAGCTTTCTTT
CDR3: CSARVHEMNTEAFF

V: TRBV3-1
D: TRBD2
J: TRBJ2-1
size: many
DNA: TGTGCCAGCAGCCCGGGACTAGGTTTCGGCAATGAGCAGTTCTTC
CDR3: CASSPGLGFGNEQFF

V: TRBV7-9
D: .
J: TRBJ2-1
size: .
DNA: TGTGCCAGCAGCAGGATCCCTCTTAGTCAGTTCTTC
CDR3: CASSRIPLSQFF

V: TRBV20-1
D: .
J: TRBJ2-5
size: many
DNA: TGCAGTGCTAGAGTTCACAGGGGAGGGGGGGAGACCCAGTACTTC
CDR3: CSARVHRGGGETQYF

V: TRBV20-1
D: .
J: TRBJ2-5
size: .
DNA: TGCAGTGCTGACCGAGCGCTAGGCTCCAAAGAGACCCAGTACTTC
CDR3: CSADRALGSKETQYF

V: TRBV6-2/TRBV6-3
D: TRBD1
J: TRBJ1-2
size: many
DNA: TGTGCCAGCAGGCCCGGGACAGGGCCCTATGGCTACACCTTC
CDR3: CASRPGTGPYGYTF

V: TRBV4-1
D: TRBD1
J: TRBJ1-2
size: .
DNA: TGCGCCAGCAGCCAAGATATCTCAGGGGGCTATGGCTACACCTTC
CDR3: CASSQDISGGYGYTF

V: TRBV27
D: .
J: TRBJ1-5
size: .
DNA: TGTGCCAGCAGCCCGGCAAGCCAGTCAAGCAATCAGCCCCAGCATTTT
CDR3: CASSPASQSSNQPQHF

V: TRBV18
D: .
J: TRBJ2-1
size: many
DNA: TGTGCCAGCTCACCACCGGCAGGGGCCTCCTACAATGAGCAGTTCTTC
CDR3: CASSPPAGASYNEQFF

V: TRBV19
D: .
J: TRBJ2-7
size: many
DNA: TGTGCCAGCGCGGCAGGGCTACGATACGAGCAGTACTTC
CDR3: CASAAGLRYEQYF

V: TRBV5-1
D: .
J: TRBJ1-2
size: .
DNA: TGCGCCAGCAGCGAGGGACGGGCTAACTATGGCTACACCTTC
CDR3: CASSEGRANYGYTF

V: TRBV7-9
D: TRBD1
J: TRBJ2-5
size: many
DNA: TGTGCCAGCAGCTCGTCATTCCGGACAGGGGAAGAGACCCAGTACTTC
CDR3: CASSSSFRTGEETQYF

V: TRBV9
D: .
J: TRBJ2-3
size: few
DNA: TGTGCCAGCAGCGTGACGACATACAGCACAGATACGCAGTATTTT
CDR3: CASSVTTYSTDTQYF

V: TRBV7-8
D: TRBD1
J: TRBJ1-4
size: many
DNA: TGTGCCAGCAGCTTAGCGACAGGGGGCCATGAAAAACTGTTTTTT
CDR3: CASSLATGGHEKLFF

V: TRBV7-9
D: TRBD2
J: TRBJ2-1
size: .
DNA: TGTGCCAGCGTGCTTTCTCCAACTAGCGGGGGGAATGAGCAGTTCTTC
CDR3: CASVLSPTSGGNEQFF

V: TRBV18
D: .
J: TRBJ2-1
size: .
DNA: TGTGCCAGCTCAACACCCCCGCGTAGGGCTGAGCAGTTCTTC
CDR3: CASSTPPRRAEQFF

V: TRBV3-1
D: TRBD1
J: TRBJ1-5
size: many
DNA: TGTGCCAGCAGCCGGGCAGGGGGGAGCAATCAGCCCCAGCATTTT
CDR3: CASSRAGGSNQPQHF

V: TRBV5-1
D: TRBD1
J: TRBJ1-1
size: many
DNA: TGCGCCAGCAGCTTGGCAGGACAGGGGAACACTGAAGCTTTCTTT
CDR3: CASSLAGQGNTEAFF

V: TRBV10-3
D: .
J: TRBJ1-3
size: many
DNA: TGTGCCATCAGTGAGTCCCTGGGTCCTTCCGGAAACACCATATATTTT
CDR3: CAISESLGPSGNTIYF